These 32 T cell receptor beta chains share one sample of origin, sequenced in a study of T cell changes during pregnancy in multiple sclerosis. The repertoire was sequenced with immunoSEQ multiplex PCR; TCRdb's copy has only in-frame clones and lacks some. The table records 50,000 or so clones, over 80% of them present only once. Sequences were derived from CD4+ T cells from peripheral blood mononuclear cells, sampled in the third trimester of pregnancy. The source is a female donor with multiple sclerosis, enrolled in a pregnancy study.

The chain's CDR3 is CASSQDSIGRVGTEAFF. In nucleotides, the CDR3 is TGTGCCAGCAGCCAAGATTCGATAGGCAGGGTGGGCACTGAAGCTTTCTTT. The rearrangement uses TRBV4-2 and TRBJ1-1; D perhaps matches TRBD1 (5 bases). CDR3 size: 17 residues. Germline loops: CDR1 LGHNA, CDR2 YNFKEQ. V was cut by 0 bases and J by 4 bases, with 18 bases left in between.

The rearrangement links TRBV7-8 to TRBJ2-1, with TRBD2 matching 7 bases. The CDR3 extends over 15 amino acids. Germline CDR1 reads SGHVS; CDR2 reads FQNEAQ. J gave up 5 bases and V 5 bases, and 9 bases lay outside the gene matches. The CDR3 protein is CASSPLPGLHNEQFF. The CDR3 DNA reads TGTGCCAGCAGCCCCCTTCCGGGACTACACAATGAGCAGTTCTTC.

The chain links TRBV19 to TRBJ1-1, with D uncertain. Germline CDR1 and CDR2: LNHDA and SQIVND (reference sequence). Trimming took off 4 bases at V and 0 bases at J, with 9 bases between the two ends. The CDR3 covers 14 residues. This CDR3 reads CASSREILNTEAFF. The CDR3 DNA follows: TGTGCCAGTAGTAGGGAGATACTGAACACTGAAGCTTTCTTT.

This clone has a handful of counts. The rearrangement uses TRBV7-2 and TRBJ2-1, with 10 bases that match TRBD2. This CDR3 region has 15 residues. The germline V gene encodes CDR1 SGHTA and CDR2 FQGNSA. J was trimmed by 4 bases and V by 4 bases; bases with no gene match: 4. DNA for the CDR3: TGTGCCAGCAGCTCAGCGGGAGGGCCTTACAATGAGCAGTTCTTC. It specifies CASSSAGGPYNEQFF.

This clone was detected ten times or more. The CDR3 DNA sequence: TGTGCCAGCAGTGAAGTCTCGAACACTGAAGCTTTCTTT. Protein: CASSEVSNTEAFF. The chain uses TRBV6-1 and TRBJ1-1; D call uncertain. The length of the CDR3 is 13 residues. Germline assignment: CDR1 MNHNS and CDR2 SASEGT. Deletions cut 1 base from V and 1 base from J, with 4 bases between.

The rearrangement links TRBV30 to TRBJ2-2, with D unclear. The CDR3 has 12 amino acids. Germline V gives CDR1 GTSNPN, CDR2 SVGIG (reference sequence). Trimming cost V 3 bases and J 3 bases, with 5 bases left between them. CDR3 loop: CAWSPYTGELFF. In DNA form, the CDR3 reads TGTGCCTGGAGCCCTTACACCGGGGAGCTGTTTTTT.

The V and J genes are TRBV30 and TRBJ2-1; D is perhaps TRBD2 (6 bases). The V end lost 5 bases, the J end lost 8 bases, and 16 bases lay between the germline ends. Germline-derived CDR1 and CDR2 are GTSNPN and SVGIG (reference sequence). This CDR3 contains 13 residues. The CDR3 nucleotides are TGTGCCTGGGAGGCTCGGGGGTTACATGAGCAGTTCTTC. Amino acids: CAWEARGLHEQFF.

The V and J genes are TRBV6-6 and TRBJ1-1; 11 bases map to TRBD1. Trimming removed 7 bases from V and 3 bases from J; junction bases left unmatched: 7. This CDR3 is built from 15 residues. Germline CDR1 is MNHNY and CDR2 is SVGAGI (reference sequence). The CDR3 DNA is TGTGCCAGCAAGGACAGGGGGCTAGGTTACACTGAAGCTTTCTTT. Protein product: CASKDRGLGYTEAFF.

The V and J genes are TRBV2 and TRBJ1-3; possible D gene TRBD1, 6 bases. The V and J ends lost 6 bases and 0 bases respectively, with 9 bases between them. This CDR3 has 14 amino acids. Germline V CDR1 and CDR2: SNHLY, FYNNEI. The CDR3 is CASRTGSSGNTIYF. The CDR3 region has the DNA TGTGCCAGCAGAACAGGGAGCTCTGGAAACACCATATATTTT.

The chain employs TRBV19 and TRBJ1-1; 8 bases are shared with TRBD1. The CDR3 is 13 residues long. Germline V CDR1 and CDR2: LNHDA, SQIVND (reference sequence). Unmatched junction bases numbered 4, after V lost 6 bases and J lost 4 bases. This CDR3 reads CASRDRVGTEAFF. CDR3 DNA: TGTGCCAGTAGGGACAGGGTGGGCACTGAAGCTTTCTTT.

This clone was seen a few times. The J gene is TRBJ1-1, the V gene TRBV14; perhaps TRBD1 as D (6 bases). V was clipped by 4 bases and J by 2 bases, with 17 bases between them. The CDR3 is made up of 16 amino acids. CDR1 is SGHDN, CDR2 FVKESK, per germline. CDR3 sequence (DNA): TGTGCCAGCAGCCTAAGTCCGGGACATATAAACACTGAAGCTTTCTTT. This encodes CASSLSPGHINTEAFF.

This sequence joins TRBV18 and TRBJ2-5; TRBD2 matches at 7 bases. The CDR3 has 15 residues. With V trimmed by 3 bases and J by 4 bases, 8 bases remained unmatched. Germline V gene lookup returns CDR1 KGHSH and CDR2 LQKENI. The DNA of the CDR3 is TGTGCCAGCTCACCGGGAGCTAGCGGCGGAGAGACCCAGTACTTC. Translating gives CASSPGASGGETQYF.

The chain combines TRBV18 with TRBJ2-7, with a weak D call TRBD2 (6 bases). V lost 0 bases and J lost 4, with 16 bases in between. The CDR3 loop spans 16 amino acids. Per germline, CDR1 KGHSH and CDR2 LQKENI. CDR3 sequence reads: CASSPPSRPGGYEQYF. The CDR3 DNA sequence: TGTGCCAGCTCACCACCGAGCAGGCCCGGGGGATACGAGCAGTACTTC.

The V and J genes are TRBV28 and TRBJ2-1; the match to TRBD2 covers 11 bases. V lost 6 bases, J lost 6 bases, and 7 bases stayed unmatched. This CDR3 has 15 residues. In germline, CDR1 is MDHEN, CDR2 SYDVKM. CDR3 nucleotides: TGTGCCAGCAGCCCTGCCGGGACTAGCGGCAATGAGCAGTTCTTC. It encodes CASSPAGTSGNEQFF. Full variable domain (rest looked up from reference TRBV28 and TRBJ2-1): DVKVTQSSRYLVKRTGEKVFLECVQDMDHENMFWYRQDPGLGLRLIYFSYDVKMKEKGDIPEGYSVSREKKERFSLILESASTNQTSMYLCASSPAGTSGNEQFFGPGTRLTVL.

The CDR3 bases are TGTGCCTGGAGCGCTCAAGCCTTCTCTGGAAACACCATATATTTT. This encodes CAWSAQAFSGNTIYF. The chain joins TRBV30 to TRBJ1-3; D is unresolved. The germline gives CDR1 GTSNPN, CDR2 SVGIG (reference sequence). V lost 3 bases and J lost 0, with 12 bases in between. The CDR3 covers 15 residues.

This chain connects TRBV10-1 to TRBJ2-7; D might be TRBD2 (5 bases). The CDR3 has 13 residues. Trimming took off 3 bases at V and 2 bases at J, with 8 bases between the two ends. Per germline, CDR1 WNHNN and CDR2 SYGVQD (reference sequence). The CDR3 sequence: CASSESGTYEQYF. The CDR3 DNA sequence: TGCGCCAGCAGTGAATCCGGGACCTACGAGCAGTACTTC.

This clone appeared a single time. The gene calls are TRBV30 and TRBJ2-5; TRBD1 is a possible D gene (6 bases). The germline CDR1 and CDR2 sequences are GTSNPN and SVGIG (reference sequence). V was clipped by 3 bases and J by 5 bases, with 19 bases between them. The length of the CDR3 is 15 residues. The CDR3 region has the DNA TGTGCCTGGAGGCATTCTCCCGGACAGCGGGAGACCCAGTACTTC. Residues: CAWRHSPGQRETQYF. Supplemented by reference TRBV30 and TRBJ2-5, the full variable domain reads SQTIHQWPATLVQPVGSPLSLECTVEGTSNPNLYWYRQAAGRGLQLLFYSVGIGQISSEVPQNLSASRPQDRQFILSSKKLLLSDSGFYLCAWRHSPGQRETQYFGPGTRLLVL.

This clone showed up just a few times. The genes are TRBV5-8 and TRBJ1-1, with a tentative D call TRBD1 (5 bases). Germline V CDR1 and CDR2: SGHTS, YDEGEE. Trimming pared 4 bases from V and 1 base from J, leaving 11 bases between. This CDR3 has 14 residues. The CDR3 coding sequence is TGTGCCAGCAGCGCTGTAAGGGGGAACACTGAAGCTTTCTTT. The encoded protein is CASSAVRGNTEAFF.

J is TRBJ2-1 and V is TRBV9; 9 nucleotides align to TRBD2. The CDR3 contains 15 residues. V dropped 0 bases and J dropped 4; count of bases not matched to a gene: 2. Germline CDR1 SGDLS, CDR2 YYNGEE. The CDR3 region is CASSVEGLAYNEQFF. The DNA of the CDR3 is TGTGCCAGCAGCGTAGAGGGACTAGCTTACAATGAGCAGTTCTTC.

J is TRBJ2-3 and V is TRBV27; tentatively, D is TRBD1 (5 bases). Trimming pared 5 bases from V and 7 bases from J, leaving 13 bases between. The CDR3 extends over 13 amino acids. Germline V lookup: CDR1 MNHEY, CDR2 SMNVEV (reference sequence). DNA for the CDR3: TGTGCCAGCAGTGGGGCCGCTCCCCATACGCAGTATTTT. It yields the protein CASSGAAPHTQYF.

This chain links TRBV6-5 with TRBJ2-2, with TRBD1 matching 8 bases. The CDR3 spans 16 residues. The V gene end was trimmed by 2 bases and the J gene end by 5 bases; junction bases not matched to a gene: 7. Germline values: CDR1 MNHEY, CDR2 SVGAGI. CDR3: CASSYVGQGGTGELFF. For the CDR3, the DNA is TGTGCCAGCAGTTACGTCGGACAGGGTGGGACCGGGGAGCTGTTTTTT.

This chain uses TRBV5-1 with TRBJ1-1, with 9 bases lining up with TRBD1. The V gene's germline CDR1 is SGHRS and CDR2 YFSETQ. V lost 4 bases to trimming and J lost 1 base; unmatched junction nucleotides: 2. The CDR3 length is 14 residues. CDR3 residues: CASSVTGGNTEAFF. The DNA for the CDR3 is TGCGCCAGCAGCGTGACAGGGGGGAACACTGAAGCTTTCTTT.

The CDR3 is CASSHTGGEQYF. For the CDR3, the DNA is TGTGCCAGCAGCCATACAGGGGGCGAGCAGTACTTC. The chain joins TRBV5-4 to TRBJ2-7, with 8 bases identical to TRBD1. From germline, CDR1 is SGHNT and CDR2 YYREEE (reference sequence). This CDR3 spans 12 amino acids. J lost 6 bases, V lost 4 bases, and 3 bases had no gene match.

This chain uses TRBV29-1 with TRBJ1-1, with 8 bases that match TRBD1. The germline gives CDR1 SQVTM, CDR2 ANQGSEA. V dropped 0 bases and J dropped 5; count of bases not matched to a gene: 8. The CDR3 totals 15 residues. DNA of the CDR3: TGCAGCGTTGAAGACCCACAGGGGGGAGGGACTGAAGCTTTCTTT. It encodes CSVEDPQGGGTEAFF.

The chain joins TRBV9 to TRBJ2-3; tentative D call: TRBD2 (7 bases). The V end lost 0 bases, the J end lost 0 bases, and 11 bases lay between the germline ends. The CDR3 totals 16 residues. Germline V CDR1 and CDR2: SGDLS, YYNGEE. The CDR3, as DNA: TGTGCCAGCAGCGTAGGGGCGGGGGCTAGCACAGATACGCAGTATTTT. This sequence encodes CASSVGAGASTDTQYF.

CDR3 loop: CASSPHPRTGGFYNEQFF. As DNA, the CDR3 is TGTGCCAGCAGCCCCCACCCCCGGACAGGGGGTTTCTACAATGAGCAGTTCTTC. The genes are TRBV7-9 and TRBJ2-1; 10 bases match TRBD1. The CDR3 consists of 18 residues. Trimming at V came to 5 bases and at J to 3 bases, leaving 13 bases not matched to a gene. From germline, CDR1 is SEHNR and CDR2 FQNEAQ (reference sequence).

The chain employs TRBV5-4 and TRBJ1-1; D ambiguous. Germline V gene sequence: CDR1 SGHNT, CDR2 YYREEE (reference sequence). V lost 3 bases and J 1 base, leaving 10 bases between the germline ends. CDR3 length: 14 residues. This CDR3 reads CASSSGRENTEAFF. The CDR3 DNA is TGTGCCAGCAGCTCAGGACGGGAGAACACTGAAGCTTTCTTT. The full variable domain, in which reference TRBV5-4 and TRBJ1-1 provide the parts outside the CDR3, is ETGVTQSPTHLIKTRGQQVTLRCSSQSGHNTVSWYQQALGQGPQFIFQYYREEENGRGNFPPRFSGLQFPNYSSELNVNALELDDSALYLCASSSGRENTEAFFGQGTRLTVV.

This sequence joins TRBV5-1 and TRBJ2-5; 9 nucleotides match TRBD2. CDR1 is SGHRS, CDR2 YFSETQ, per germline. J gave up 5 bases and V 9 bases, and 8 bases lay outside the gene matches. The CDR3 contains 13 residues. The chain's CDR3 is CATATGLAETQYF. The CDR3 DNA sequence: TGCGCCACCGCTACCGGACTAGCGGAGACCCAGTACTTC.

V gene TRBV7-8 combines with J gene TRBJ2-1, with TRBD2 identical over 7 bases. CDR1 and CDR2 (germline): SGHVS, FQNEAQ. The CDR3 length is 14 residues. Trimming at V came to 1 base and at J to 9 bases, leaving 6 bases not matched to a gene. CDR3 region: CASSLGRLAGEQFF. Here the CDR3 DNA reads TGTGCCAGCAGCTTAGGGCGACTAGCCGGTGAGCAGTTCTTC.

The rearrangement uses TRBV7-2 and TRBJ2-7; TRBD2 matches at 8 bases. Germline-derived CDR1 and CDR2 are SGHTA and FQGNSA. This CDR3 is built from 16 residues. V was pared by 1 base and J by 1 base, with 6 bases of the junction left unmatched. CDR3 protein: CASSLDSGTSSYEQYF. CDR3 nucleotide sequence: TGTGCCAGCAGCTTAGATAGCGGGACTAGTTCCTACGAGCAGTACTTC.

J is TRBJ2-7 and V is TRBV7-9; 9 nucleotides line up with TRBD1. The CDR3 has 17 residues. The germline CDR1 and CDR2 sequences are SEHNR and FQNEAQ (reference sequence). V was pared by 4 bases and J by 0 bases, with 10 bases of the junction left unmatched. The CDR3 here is CASSSGTGSTSSYEQYF. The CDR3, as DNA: TGTGCCAGCAGCTCAGGGACAGGGTCAACGAGCTCCTACGAGCAGTACTTC.

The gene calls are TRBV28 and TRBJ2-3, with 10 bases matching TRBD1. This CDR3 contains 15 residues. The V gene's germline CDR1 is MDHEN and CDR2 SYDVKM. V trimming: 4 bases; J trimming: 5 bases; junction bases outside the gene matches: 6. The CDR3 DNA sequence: TGTGCCAGCAGTTCGGGGGGACAGGGGATAGATACGCAGTATTTT. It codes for CASSSGGQGIDTQYF.